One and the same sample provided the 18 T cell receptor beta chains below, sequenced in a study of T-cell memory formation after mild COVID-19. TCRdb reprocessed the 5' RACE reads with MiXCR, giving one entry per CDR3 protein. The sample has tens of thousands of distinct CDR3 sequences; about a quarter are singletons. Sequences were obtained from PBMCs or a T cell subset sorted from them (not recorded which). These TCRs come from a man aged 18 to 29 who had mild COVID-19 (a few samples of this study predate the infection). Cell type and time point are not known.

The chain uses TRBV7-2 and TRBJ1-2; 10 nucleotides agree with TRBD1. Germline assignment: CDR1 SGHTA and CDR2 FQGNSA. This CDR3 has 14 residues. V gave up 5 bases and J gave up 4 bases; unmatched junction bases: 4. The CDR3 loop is CASSPGDRGYGYTF. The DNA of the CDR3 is TGTGCCAGCAGCCCCGGGGACAGGGGCTATGGCTACACCTTC.

CDR3: CASGLQGNYGYTF. The DNA for the CDR3 is TGTGCCAGCGGGCTCCAGGGCAACTATGGCTACACCTTC. The V call is TRBV6-5, the J call TRBJ1-2; D is perhaps TRBD1 (5 bases). Germline lookup yields CDR1 MNHEY and CDR2 SVGAGI. With 8 bases removed from V and 2 bases from J, the gap between germline ends came to 12 bases. The CDR3 is 13 amino acids.

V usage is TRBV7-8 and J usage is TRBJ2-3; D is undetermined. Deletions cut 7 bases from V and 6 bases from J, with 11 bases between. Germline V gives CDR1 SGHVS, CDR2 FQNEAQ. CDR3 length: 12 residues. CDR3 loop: CASISYGDTQYF. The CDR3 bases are TGTGCCAGCATCTCTTACGGGGATACGCAGTATTTT.

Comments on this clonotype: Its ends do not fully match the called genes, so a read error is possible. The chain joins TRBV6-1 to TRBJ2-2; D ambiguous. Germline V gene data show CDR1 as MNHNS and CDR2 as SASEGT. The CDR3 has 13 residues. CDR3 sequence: CDSSEPNTGELFF. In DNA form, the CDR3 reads TGTGACAGCAGTGAACCAAACACCGGGGAGCTGTTTTTT.

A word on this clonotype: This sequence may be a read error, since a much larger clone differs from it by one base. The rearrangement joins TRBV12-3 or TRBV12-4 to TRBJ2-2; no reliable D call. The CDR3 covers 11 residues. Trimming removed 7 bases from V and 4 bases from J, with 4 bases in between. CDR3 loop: CASMGTGELFF. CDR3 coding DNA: TGTGCCAGCATGGGCACCGGGGAGCTGTTTTTT.

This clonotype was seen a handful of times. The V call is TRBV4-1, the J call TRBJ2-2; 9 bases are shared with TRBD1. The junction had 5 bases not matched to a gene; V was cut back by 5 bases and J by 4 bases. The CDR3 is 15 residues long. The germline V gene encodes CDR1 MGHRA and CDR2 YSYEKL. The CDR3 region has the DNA TGCGCCAGCAGCAACCGGGACAGGGCCACCGGGGAGCTGTTTTTT. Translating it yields CASSNRDRATGELFF.

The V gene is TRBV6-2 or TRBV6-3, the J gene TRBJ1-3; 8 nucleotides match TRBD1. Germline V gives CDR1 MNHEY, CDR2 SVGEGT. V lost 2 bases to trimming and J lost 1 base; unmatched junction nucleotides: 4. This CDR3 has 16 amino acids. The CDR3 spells CASSYLRTGSGNTIYF. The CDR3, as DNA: TGTGCCAGCAGTTACCTACGGACAGGGTCTGGAAACACCATATATTTT.

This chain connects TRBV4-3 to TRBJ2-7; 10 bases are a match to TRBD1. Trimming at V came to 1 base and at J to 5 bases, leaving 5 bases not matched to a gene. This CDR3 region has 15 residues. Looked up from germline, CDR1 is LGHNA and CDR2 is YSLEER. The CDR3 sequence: CASSQGQGAADEQYF. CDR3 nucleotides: TGCGCCAGCAGCCAAGGACAGGGGGCAGCCGACGAGCAGTACTTC.

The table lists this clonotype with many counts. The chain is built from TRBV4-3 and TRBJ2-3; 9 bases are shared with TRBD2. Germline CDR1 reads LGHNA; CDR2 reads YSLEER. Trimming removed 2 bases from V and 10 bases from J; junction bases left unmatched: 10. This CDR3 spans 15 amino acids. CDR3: CASSQTPSSGGPQYF. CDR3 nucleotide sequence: TGCGCCAGCAGCCAAACCCCGTCAAGCGGGGGGCCGCAGTATTTT.

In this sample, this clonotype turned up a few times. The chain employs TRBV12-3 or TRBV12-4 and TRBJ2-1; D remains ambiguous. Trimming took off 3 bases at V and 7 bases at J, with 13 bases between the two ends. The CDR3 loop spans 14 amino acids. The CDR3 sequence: CASSFPNLVNEQFF. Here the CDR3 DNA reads TGTGCCAGCAGTTTCCCGAACCTTGTGAATGAGCAGTTCTTC.

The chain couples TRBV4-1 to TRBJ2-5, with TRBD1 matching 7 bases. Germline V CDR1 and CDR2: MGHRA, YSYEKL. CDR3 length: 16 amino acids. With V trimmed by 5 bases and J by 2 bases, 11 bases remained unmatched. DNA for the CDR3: TGCGCCAGCAGCTACAGACAGGGAAGGTTACAAGAGACCCAGTACTTC. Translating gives CASSYRQGRLQETQYF.

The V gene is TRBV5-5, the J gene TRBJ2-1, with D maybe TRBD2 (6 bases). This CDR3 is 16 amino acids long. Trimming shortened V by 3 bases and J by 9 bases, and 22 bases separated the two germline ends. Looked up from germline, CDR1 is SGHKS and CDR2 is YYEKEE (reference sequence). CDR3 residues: CASSSAGRVGFIEQFF. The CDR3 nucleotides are TGTGCCAGCAGCTCTGCGGGAAGGGTGGGGTTCATTGAGCAGTTCTTC.

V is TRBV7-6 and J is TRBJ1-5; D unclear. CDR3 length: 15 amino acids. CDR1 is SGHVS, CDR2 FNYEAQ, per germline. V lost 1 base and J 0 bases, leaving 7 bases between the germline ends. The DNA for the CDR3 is TGTGCCAGCAGCTTAGGGGGTAATAGCAATCAGCCCCAGCATTTT. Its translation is CASSLGGNSNQPQHF.

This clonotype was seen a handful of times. The CDR3 DNA reads as TGTGCCACCAGCAGACAACCCCACAATGAGCAGTTCTTC. It codes for CATSRQPHNEQFF. The rearrangement links TRBV15 to TRBJ2-1; no definite D call. CDR3 length: 13 amino acids. Germline CDR1 is LNHNV and CDR2 is YYDKDF (reference sequence). Trimming pared 2 bases from V and 5 bases from J, leaving 7 bases between.

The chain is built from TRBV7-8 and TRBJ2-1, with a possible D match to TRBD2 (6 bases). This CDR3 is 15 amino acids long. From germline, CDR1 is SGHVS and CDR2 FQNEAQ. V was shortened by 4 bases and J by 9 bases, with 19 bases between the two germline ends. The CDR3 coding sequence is TGTGCCAGCAGCTCGGCGGTGGGAGGACTTCTTGAGCAGTTCTTC. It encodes CASSSAVGGLLEQFF.

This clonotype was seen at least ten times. CDR3 loop: CASSKKSCLTTDTQYF. The CDR3 bases are TGTGCCAGCAGCAAAAAATCGTGTCTAACCACAGATACGCAGTATTTT. The genes are TRBV21-1 and TRBJ2-3. TRBV21-1 is a pseudogene segment. The CDR3 covers 16 residues.

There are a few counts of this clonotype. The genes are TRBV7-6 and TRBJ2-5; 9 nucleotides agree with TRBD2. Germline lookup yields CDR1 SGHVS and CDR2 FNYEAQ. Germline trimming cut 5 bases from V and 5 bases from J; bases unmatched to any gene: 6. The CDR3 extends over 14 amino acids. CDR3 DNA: TGTGCCAGCAGCGGTGGACTAGCGACGGAGACCCAGTACTTC. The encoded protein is CASSGGLATETQYF.

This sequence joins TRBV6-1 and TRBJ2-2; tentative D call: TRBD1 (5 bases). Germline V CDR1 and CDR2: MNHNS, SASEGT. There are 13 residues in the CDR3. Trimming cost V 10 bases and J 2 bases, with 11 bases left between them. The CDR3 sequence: CANQDTNTGELFF. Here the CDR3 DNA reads TGTGCCAACCAGGACACAAACACCGGGGAGCTGTTTTTT.